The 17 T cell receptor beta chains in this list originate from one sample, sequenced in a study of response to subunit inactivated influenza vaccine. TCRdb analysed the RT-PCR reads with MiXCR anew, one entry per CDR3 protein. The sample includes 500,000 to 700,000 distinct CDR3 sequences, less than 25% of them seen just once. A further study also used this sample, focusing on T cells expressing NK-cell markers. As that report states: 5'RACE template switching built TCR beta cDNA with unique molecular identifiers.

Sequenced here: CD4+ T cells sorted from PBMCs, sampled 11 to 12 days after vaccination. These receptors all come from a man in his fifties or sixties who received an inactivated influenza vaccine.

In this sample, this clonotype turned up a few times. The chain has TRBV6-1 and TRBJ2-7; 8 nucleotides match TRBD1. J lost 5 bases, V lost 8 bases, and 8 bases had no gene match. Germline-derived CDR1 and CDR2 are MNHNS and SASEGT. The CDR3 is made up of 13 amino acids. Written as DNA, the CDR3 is TGTGCCAGCCGACAGGGGCTGGGGGACGAGCAGTACTTC. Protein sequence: CASRQGLGDEQYF.

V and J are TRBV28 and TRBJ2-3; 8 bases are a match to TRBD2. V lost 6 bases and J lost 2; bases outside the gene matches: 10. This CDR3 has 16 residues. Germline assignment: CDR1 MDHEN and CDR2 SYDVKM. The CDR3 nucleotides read TGTGCCAGCAGCCGAGGCGGGACTAGGCTCACAGATACGCAGTATTTT. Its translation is CASSRGGTRLTDTQYF.

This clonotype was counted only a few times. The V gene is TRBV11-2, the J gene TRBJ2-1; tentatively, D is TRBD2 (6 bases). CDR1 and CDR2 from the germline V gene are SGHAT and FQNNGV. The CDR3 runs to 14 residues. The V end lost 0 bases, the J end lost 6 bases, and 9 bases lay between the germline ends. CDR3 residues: CASSLEGGGNEQFF. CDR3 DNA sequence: TGTGCCAGCAGCTTAGAGGGAGGCGGCAATGAGCAGTTCTTC.

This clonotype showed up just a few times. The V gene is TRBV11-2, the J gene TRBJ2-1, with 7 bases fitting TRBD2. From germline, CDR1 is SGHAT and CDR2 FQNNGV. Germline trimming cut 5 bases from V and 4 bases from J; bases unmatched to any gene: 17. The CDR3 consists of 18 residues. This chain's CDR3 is CASSQPLGGSWGYNEQFF. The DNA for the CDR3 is TGTGCCAGCAGCCAACCTCTGGGCGGGAGCTGGGGGTACAATGAGCAGTTCTTC.

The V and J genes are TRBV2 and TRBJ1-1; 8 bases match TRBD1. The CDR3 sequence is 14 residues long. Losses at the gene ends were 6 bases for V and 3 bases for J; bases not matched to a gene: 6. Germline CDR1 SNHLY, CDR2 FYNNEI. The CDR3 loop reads CASRKTTGDTEAFF. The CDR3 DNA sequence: TGTGCCAGCAGGAAGACGACAGGGGACACTGAAGCTTTCTTT.

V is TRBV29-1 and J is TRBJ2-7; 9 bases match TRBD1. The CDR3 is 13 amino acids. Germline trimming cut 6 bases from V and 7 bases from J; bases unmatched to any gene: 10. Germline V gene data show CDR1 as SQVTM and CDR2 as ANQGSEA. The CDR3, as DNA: TGCAGCGTGGCCGGGACAGGGCTGAGGGAGCAGTACTTC. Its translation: CSVAGTGLREQYF.

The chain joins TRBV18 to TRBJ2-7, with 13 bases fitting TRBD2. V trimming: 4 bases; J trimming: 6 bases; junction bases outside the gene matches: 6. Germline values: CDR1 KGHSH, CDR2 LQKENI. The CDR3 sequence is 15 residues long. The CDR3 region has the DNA TGTGCCAGCTCACTGACTAGCGGGAGGCCCCTCGAGCAGTACTTC. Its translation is CASSLTSGRPLEQYF.

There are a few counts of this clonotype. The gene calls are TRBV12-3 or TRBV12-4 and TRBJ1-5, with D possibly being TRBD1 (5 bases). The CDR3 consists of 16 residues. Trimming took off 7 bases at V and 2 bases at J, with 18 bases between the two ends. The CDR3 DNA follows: TGTGCCAGCAAAACTCAGGGTCAGGTTGGCAATCAGCCCCAGCATTTT. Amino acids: CASKTQGQVGNQPQHF.

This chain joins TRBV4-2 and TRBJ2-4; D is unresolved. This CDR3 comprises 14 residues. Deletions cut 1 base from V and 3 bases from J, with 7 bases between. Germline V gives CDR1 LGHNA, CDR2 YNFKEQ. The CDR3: CASSQVPSKNIQYF. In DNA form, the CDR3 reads TGTGCCAGCAGCCAAGTTCCCAGCAAAAACATTCAGTACTTC.

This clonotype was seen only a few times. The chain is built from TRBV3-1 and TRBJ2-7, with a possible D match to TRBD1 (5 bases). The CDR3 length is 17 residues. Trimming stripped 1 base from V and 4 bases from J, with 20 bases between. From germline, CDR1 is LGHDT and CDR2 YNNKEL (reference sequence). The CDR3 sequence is CASSQVQGSHGRYEQYF. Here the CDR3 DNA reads TGTGCCAGCAGCCAAGTCCAGGGATCCCATGGCCGTTACGAGCAGTACTTC.

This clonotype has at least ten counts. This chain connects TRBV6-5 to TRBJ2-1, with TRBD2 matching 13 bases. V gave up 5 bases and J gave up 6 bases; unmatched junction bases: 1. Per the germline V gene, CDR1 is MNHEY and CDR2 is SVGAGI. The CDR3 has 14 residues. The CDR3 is CASSTSGGANEQFF. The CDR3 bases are TGTGCCAGCAGTACTAGCGGGGGGGCCAATGAGCAGTTCTTC.

DNA for the CDR3: TGTGCCAGCAGAAAGACAGGGGAAGAGACCCAGTACTTC. Its translation: CASRKTGEETQYF. The gene calls are TRBV11-2 and TRBJ2-5, with 8 bases that match TRBD1. V lost 6 bases to trimming and J lost 3 bases; unmatched junction nucleotides: 3. Germline V gene lookup returns CDR1 SGHAT and CDR2 FQNNGV. The CDR3 sequence is 13 residues long.

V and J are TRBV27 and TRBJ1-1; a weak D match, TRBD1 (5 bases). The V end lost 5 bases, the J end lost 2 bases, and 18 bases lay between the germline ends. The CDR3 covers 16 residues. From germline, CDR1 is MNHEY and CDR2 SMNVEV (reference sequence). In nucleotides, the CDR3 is TGTGCCAGCAGTGAAATCCCCGGGACCGCTAACACTGAAGCTTTCTTT. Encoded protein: CASSEIPGTANTEAFF.

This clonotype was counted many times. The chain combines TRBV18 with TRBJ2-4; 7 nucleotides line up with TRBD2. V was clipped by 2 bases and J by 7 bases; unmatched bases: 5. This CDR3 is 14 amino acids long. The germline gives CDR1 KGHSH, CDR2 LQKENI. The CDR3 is CASSPAQGGNIQYF. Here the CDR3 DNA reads TGTGCCAGCTCACCAGCGCAGGGAGGGAACATTCAGTACTTC.

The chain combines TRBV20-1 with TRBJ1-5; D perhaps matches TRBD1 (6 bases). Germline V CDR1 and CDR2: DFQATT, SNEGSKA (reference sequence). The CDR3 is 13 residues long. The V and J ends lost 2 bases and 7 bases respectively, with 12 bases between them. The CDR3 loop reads CSARSAGEQPQHF. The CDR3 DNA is TGCAGTGCTAGATCGGCAGGGGAACAGCCCCAGCATTTT.

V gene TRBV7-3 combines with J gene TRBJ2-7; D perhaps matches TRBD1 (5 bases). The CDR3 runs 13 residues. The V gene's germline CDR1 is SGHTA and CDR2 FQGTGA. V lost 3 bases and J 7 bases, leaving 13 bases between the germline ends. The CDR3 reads CASSLGPKREQYF. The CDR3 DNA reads TGTGCCAGCAGCTTGGGGCCTAAACGAGAGCAGTACTTC.

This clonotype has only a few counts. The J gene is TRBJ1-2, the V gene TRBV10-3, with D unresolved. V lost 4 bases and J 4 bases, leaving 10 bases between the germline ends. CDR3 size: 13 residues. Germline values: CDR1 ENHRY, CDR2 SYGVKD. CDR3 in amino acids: CAISGLGIYGYTF. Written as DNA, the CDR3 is TGTGCCATCAGTGGTTTGGGAATCTATGGCTACACCTTC.